A selection of T cell receptor beta chains follows, all from one sample in a study of CD8 T cells in ankylosing spondylitis. TCRdb reprocessed the 5' RACE reads with MiXCR, giving one entry per CDR3 protein. The repertoire includes around 340,000 distinct CDR3 sequences, 20% to 25% of them detected once, and about an eighth sits in the top ten. Sequencing was carried out using blood, either unsorted or a sorted T cell fraction (not recorded which). Receptors were obtained from a male donor with ankylosing spondylitis or in good health (not recorded which). The CDR3 runs from the conserved cysteine through the conserved F or W. A D gene is named only where the DNA matches it firmly. Some rows mark clone size as missing; the rest say once, few, many or name a class of expanded clone.

V,J,size,length,D,DNA,CDR3
TRBV29-1,TRBJ2-1,many,12,-,TGCAGCGTTGTGTCGGTGTACAATGAGCAGTTCTTC,CSVVSVYNEQFF
TRBV12-3/TRBV12-4,TRBJ1-2,few,12,-,TGTGCCAGCAGCCCTTTACCCGGGGGCTACACCTTC,CASSPLPGGYTF
TRBV13,TRBJ2-5,few,14,-,TGTGCCAGCAGGGGGGACTTAATAGAAGAGACCCAGTACTTC,CASRGDLIEETQYF
TRBV6-5,TRBJ2-2,-,12,-,TGTGCCAGCGGCGTGGGGGCGAGGGAGCTGTTTTTT,CASGVGARELFF
TRBV20-1,TRBJ2-1,-,13,TRBD2,TGCAGTGCTGGACTAGCGGGGTTCAATGAGCAGTTCTTC,CSAGLAGFNEQFF
TRBV7-2,TRBJ2-7,few,16,-,TGTGCCAGCAACAAACTCCCCCGGACCAGCTCCTACGAGCAGTACTTC,CASNKLPRTSSYEQYF
TRBV30,TRBJ2-5,-,13,-,TGTGCCTGGAGTGTCATGGGAGACCGGACCCAGTACTTC,CAWSVMGDRTQYF
TRBV12-3/TRBV12-4,TRBJ2-1,few,14,-,TGTGCCAGCATCGTAGGGGGGAATTACAATGAGCAGTTCTTC,CASIVGGNYNEQFF
TRBV12-3/TRBV12-4,TRBJ1-5,-,12,-,TGTGCCAGCAGAGGGGGTACTCAGCCCCAGCATTTT,CASRGGTQPQHF
TRBV24-1,TRBJ2-3,few,14,TRBD1,TGTGCCACCAGTGACAACAGGGGTACAGATACGCAGTATTTT,CATSDNRGTDTQYF
TRBV20-1,TRBJ2-7,-,16,-,TGCAGTACCCTAGCCCCTTCAGTGGGGGCTTACTACGAGCAGTACTTC,CSTLAPSVGAYYEQYF
TRBV12-3/TRBV12-4,TRBJ1-1,few,16,TRBD1,TGTGCCAGCAGTCCCACCGGGACAGGTGGTTGGACTGAAGCTTTCTTT,CASSPTGTGGWTEAFF
TRBV7-9,TRBJ2-1,-,15,-,TGTGCCATCCTCGGAGGGGGGGCCGTAAACAATGAGCAGTTCTTC,CAILGGGAVNNEQFF
TRBV6-5,TRBJ2-3,few,16,-,TGTGCCAGCAGTTACTCGTCTCAAATTAGCACAGATACGCAGTATTTT,CASSYSSQISTDTQYF
TRBV13,TRBJ2-1,-,17,-,TGTGCCAGCAGCTTAAGGGGTGGGGGGGCCAGGGACAATGAGCAGTTCTTC,CASSLRGGGARDNEQFF
TRBV27,TRBJ2-1,-,14,-,TGTGCCAGCAGTTTAGCTTGGGGGCGGGGTGAGCAGTTCTTC,CASSLAWGRGEQFF
TRBV20-1,TRBJ2-1,few,13,-,TGCAGTGCTAGGGGGTGGGCCACCAATGAGCAGTTCTTC,CSARGWATNEQFF
TRBV5-5,TRBJ2-1,few,13,-,TGTGCCAGCAGCTTGTCAGGGTGGAATGAGCAGTTCTTC,CASSLSGWNEQFF
TRBV6-2/TRBV6-3,TRBJ2-7,-,14,-,TGTGCCAGCAGTTCTGAGGGCTCCTCCTACGAGCAGTACTTC,CASSSEGSSYEQYF
TRBV6-5,TRBJ1-2,few,13,-,TGTGCCAGCAGTTACTCGCGACAGTATGGCTACACCTTC,CASSYSRQYGYTF
TRBV2,TRBJ2-2,few,17,TRBD2,TGTGCCAGCAGTGATCAGGGTGCGCTAGCGGGCACCGGGGAGCTGTTTTTT,CASSDQGALAGTGELFF
TRBV5-1,TRBJ1-2,-,14,-,TGCGCCAGCAGCTTGGAATACAGCCCCTATGGCTACACCTTC,CASSLEYSPYGYTF
TRBV5-1,TRBJ2-3,-,16,-,TGCGCCAGCAGCGTTTGGTGGGATTCGGGCACAGATACGCAGTATTTT,CASSVWWDSGTDTQYF
TRBV29-1,TRBJ2-3,few,13,-,TGCAGCGTCCCTGGGGGCCCAGCAGATACGCAGTATTTT,CSVPGGPADTQYF
TRBV11-2,TRBJ2-7,-,15,-,TGTGCCAGCAGCTACCCGGTAGGGCGCTCCTACGAGCAGTACTTC,CASSYPVGRSYEQYF
TRBV6-1,TRBJ2-5,-,14,TRBD1,TGTGCCAGCAGTCAGTGGGACAGCCAAGAGACCCAGTACTTC,CASSQWDSQETQYF
TRBV9,TRBJ2-3,few,18,-,TGTGCCAGCAGCATCCGAGGCTGGGACGGAGGGGATCCAGATACGCAGTATTTT,CASSIRGWDGGDPDTQYF
TRBV21-1,TRBJ2-7,-,17,-,TGTGCCAGCAGCAAATTAGCCCCCCCAACTGCTTCCTACGAGCAGTACTTC,CASSKLAPPTASYEQYF
TRBV6-2/TRBV6-3,TRBJ2-1,-,14,TRBD2,TGTGCCAGCACCGCCCGGGGGGGTAACAATGAGCAGTTCTTC,CASTARGGNNEQFF
TRBV12-3/TRBV12-4,TRBJ1-1,-,12,-,TGTGCCAGCAGGTCCGGGAGATGGGAAGCTTTCTTT,CASRSGRWEAFF
TRBV7-3,TRBJ2-5,-,15,-,TGTGCCAGCAGCTTCCTTGACCCGGGCGCGGACACCCAGTACTTC,CASSFLDPGADTQYF
TRBV24-1,TRBJ2-1,-,13,-,TGTGCCACCAGTGAGTTTCAGGGTTGGGAGCAGTTCTTC,CATSEFQGWEQFF
TRBV12-3/TRBV12-4,TRBJ2-2,-,14,TRBD1,TGTGCCAGCACCCCCAAGGGGGCCACCGGGGAGCTGTTTTTT,CASTPKGATGELFF
TRBV28,TRBJ2-3,-,16,-,TGTGCCAGCAGTTTGAGCCGGTCCCGGTACACAGATACGCAGTATTTT,CASSLSRSRYTDTQYF
TRBV7-6,TRBJ2-3,few,16,-,TGTGCCAGCAGCCCTGGAGGGTTCACCCCCACAGATACGCAGTATTTT,CASSPGGFTPTDTQYF
TRBV30,TRBJ2-7,-,14,TRBD1,TGTGCCTGGAGTCAGGACAGGGAGTTGTACGAGCAGTACTTC,CAWSQDRELYEQYF
TRBV25-1,TRBJ2-4,-,16,-,TGTGCCACCCCCCGGGGGGCACAGGGGAAAAAAAACATTCAGTACTTC,CATPRGAQGKKNIQYF
TRBV15,TRBJ2-7,-,16,TRBD1,TGTGCCACCAGCAGAGCTTTTGGACAGGGCCCCCACGAGCAGTACTTC,CATSRAFGQGPHEQYF
TRBV20-1,TRBJ2-7,few,13,-,TGCAGTGCTAGAGGAAGCGAGACCTACGAGCAGTACTTC,CSARGSETYEQYF
TRBV10-3,TRBJ2-3,-,15,TRBD2,TGTGCCATCAGTACGACTAGCGGGGATGAAGATACGCAGTATTTT,CAISTTSGDEDTQYF
TRBV29-1,TRBJ2-7,-,15,-,TGCAGCGTTGCGGGGGACAGCAGGAGCTCCTACGAGCAGTACTTC,CSVAGDSRSSYEQYF
TRBV9,TRBJ2-1,-,14,-,TGTGCCAGCAGCGTAGTAGGGGTCGACAATGAGCAGTTCTTC,CASSVVGVDNEQFF
TRBV29-1,TRBJ1-1,-,12,-,TGCAGCGTTGAAGATTTTGGTCAAGGGGCTTTCTTT,CSVEDFGQGAFF
TRBV6-1,TRBJ2-5,-,14,-,TGTGCCAGCAGTCCGACAGGGAGGGGAGAGACCCAGTACTTC,CASSPTGRGETQYF
TRBV12-3/TRBV12-4,TRBJ2-3,-,17,-,TGTGCCAGCAGTCACCTCCCGATAGCCCTCAGCACAGATACGCAGTATTTT,CASSHLPIALSTDTQYF
TRBV9,TRBJ2-3,-,14,-,TGTGCCAGCAGCGTAGGGATAGCCACAGATACGCAGTATTTT,CASSVGIATDTQYF
TRBV16,TRBJ2-7,few,14,-,TGTGCCAGCAGCCAAACCGCCGGGGTCAACGAGCAGTACTTC,CASSQTAGVNEQYF
TRBV4-1,TRBJ1-1,-,12,-,TGCGCCAGCAGCCAGGTGGAGGACGAAGCTTTCTTT,CASSQVEDEAFF
TRBV9,TRBJ2-5,-,17,-,TGTGCCAGCAGCCCACAACGGAGAGAGCGCCCGGGCGAGACCCAGTACTTC,CASSPQRRERPGETQYF
TRBV2,TRBJ2-3,few,15,-,TGTGCCAGCACCCATGATTGGACTGCCACAGATACGCAGTATTTT,CASTHDWTATDTQYF
TRBV12-3/TRBV12-4,TRBJ1-1,-,17,TRBD1,TGTGCCAGCAGTTTCGGATTAACAAAACAGGGGAAGACTGAAGCTTTCTTT,CASSFGLTKQGKTEAFF
TRBV12-3/TRBV12-4,TRBJ2-3,few,16,-,TGTGCCAGCAGATCTTCGGGGGGCGAAAGGCCAGATACGCAGTATTTT,CASRSSGGERPDTQYF
TRBV6-5,TRBJ2-1,many,14,-,TGTGCCAGCAGTTACGGGGGCTCCTACAATGAGCAGTTCTTC,CASSYGGSYNEQFF
TRBV2,TRBJ1-4,few,14,-,TGTGCCAGCAGTGAAGAACTCCTGGGGGAAAAACTGTTTTTT,CASSEELLGEKLFF
TRBV27,TRBJ2-1,few,12,-,TGTGCCAGCCAGGAGACAGATAATGAGCAGTTCTTC,CASQETDNEQFF
TRBV7-9,TRBJ2-2,-,14,-,TGTGCCAGCAGCTCCCGGGGGCCCCCCGGGGAGCTGTTTTTT,CASSSRGPPGELFF
TRBV4-2,TRBJ2-7,-,14,-,TGTGCCAGCAGCCAAGGTGGGGGGGCCCACGAGCAGTACTTC,CASSQGGGAHEQYF
TRBV6-1,TRBJ2-7,few,14,-,TGTGCCAGCAACGACGGGGGACAATCCTACGAGCAGTACTTC,CASNDGGQSYEQYF
TRBV29-1,TRBJ2-5,few,11,-,TGCAGCGCACAGGGTCCCGAGACCCAGTACTTC,CSAQGPETQYF